This TCR beta chain was profiled in a study of breast tumors, draining lymph nodes, adjacent tissues (dated by TCRdb to the mid-2010s). About the investigation overall: TCR beta repertoires were compared across tumor, adjacent nontumor tissue and axillary lymph nodes obtained from breast cancer patients. In human breast cancer, the study set out to assess how tumor, surrounding tissue and draining lymph node repertoires relate to one another and whether T cells might be exchanged between them. Overall study outcomes, separate from this receptor: Tumor and nontumor tissue repertoires were found to be significantly more similar in luminal-like than in basal-like breast cancer. The conclusion that tumor T cells originate in lymph nodes was framed as consistent with a hypothesis rather than directly demonstrated. A scenario in which most tumor T cells derive from the lymph node and then expand within tumor tissue was judged to be consistent with the data. Tumor T-cell repertoires showed less diversity than lymph node repertoires and more diversity than nontumor tissue repertoires, and tumor T-cell repertoires showed preferential V and J gene usage.

Lymph node samples came from the axillary draining lymph nodes of breast cancer patients. Sequencer: Illumina HiSeq 2000. TCR beta chain libraries were generated through multiplex PCR amplification. The amplified TCR beta chain products were analyzed by high-throughput sequencing. TCRdb trimmed the raw reads at Q25, called clones with MiXCR and kept productive beta chains. Every distinct CDR3 protein forms one entry, paired with its most common genes and DNA. The sample table holds 150,000 to 200,000 distinct CDR3 sequences, of which roughly a third were seen once. In total, the top ten clones hold 3.5% to 4.5% of the sample. The germline V gene sets CDR1 to KGHDR and CDR2 to SFDVKD. The CDR3 sequence holds 15 residues, the cysteine and phenylalanine included. Only the CDR3 DNA is retained, 45 bases long and in frame from the first base. V has 10 bases trimmed and J has 4 bases trimmed; junction bases matching no gene number 9.

Regarding this clonotype: What antigen it recognizes has not been identified. Qualities for individual bases were not recorded, and no much larger clone is one base off.

The receptor was isolated from a female donor with breast cancer. Some clones in this sample may be carry-over from other donors' samples. The chain is encoded by TRBV24-1 joined to TRBJ2-1, with TRBD2 matching 10 junction bases. Material: axillary lymph node tissue. The CDR3 amino acid sequence is: CATSPSGGAYNEQFF. The nucleotide sequence is TGTGCCACGAGCCCTAGCGGGGGAGCTTACAATGAGCAGTTCTTC.